These 4 T cell receptor beta chains were sequenced from one sample in a study of early T cells in non-severe SARS-CoV-2 infection. Using its own MiXCR run on the 5' RACE reads, TCRdb lists one record per CDR3 protein. The table has fewer than 65,000 distinct CDR3 sequences, approximately 10% seen once; the top ten hold approximately 4%. Specimen: whole blood, collected at baseline. The receptors stem from an adult who was a healthcare worker with PCR-confirmed SARS-CoV-2 infection or an uninfected control (not recorded which).

This clonotype has a handful of counts. The chain couples TRBV9 to TRBJ1-4; D not resolved. This CDR3 has 13 residues. The germline V gene has CDR1 SGDLS and CDR2 YYNGEE. Trimming removed 4 bases at V and 7 bases at J, with 11 bases between. The CDR3 here is CASSTRTGEKLFF. CDR3 coding DNA: TGTGCCAGCAGCACGCGGACCGGTGAAAAACTGTTTTTT.

This clonotype has more than one count but fewer than ten. This chain joins TRBV7-6 and TRBJ1-2, with TRBD1 matching over 7 bases. The V gene end was trimmed by 5 bases and the J gene end by 4 bases; junction bases not matched to a gene: 10. Looked up from germline, CDR1 is SGHVS and CDR2 is FNYEAQ. This CDR3 region has 15 residues. The CDR3 loop is CASSERDRTIYGYTF. The CDR3 DNA follows: TGTGCCAGCAGCGAAAGGGACAGAACAATCTATGGCTACACCTTC.

This clonotype was observed a handful of times. The J gene is TRBJ1-1, the V gene TRBV19, with D unresolved. The CDR3 is made up of 16 amino acids. The V end was cut by 5 bases, the J end by 6 bases, with 22 bases between. From germline, CDR1 is LNHDA and CDR2 SQIVND (reference sequence). The CDR3 DNA is TGTGCCAGTAGTCCCCGGGTCCTTTTAAGTCGGCCTGAAGCTTTCTTT. Translation: CASSPRVLLSRPEAFF.

This clonotype was observed a handful of times. The chain links TRBV5-1 to TRBJ2-3, with D tentatively TRBD2 (6 bases). The germline V gene encodes CDR1 SGHRS and CDR2 YFSETQ. The CDR3 length is 17 residues. Between the trimmed V and J ends, which lost 1 base and 2 bases, there was a span of 17 bases. The CDR3 sequence is CASSLQIGGDPTDTQYF. The CDR3 DNA is TGCGCCAGCAGCTTGCAAATAGGCGGGGACCCCACAGATACGCAGTATTTT. The full variable domain, with the rest looked up from reference TRBV5-1 and TRBJ2-3, is KAGVTQTPRYLIKTRGQQVTLSCSPISGHRSVSWYQQTPGQGLQFLFEYFSETQRNKGNFPGRFSGRQFSNSRSEMNVSTLELGDSALYLCASSLQIGGDPTDTQYFGPGTRLTVL.